This is a list of T cell receptor beta chains from one sample in a study of cytomegalovirus exposure and HLA in healthy donors. Method: immunoSEQ multiplex PCR; TCRdb's copy keeps in-frame clones and lacks some. Of under 200,000 clones in the sample, 68% were seen once. The material sequenced was PBMCs. The receptors here all came from a young woman in good health and CMV-seropositive. Both conserved end residues are part of each CDR3. Each record gives: J gene, V gene, D gene, clone size, CDR3 DNA, CDR3 protein. The D gene is left open where the match is weak. Rows give clone size only sometimes, using once, few, many, or a class for an expanded clone.

>TRBJ2-5|TRBV27|TRBD1|-
TGTGCCAGCAGTCGGGACAGCAGCCCGCGAGAGACCCAGTACTTC
CASSRDSSPRETQYF
>TRBJ2-5|TRBV29-1|TRBD1|once
TGCAGCGTTCGGGACAGCCAAGAGACCCAGTACTTC
CSVRDSQETQYF
>TRBJ2-7|TRBV27|-|-
TGTGCCAGCAGTCGCGGGGGAATAGGGGGGAGGCGTTTCGAGCAGTACTTC
CASSRGGIGGRRFEQYF
>TRBJ2-3|TRBV18|-|-
TGTGCCAGCTCACCTCTGGCAGGGGAGCTCACAGATACGCAGTATTTT
CASSPLAGELTDTQYF
>TRBJ1-3|TRBV7-7|TRBD1|-
TGTGCTAGCAGCCCCGGGACAGGTGGAAACACCATATATTTT
CASSPGTGGNTIYF
>TRBJ2-3|TRBV27|-|-
TGTGCCAGCACCTACAGGGGAGGTACGCAGTATTTT
CASTYRGGTQYF
>TRBJ1-2|TRBV5-4|TRBD1|-
TGTGCCAGCAGCTCTGGACAGGGAAGGGCCTATGGCTACACCTTC
CASSSGQGRAYGYTF
>TRBJ2-1|TRBV4-1|TRBD2|-
TGCGCCAGCAGAACCGTAGGCGGGAGTCCCCCCAATGAGCAGTTCTTC
CASRTVGGSPPNEQFF
>TRBJ2-1|TRBV5-4|-|few
TGTGCCACCGAATCCCGGACAGACCCCCGCAATGAGCAGTTCTTC
CATESRTDPRNEQFF
>TRBJ2-3|TRBV6-6|-|-
TGTGCCAGCAGTTACAATCAGGGGATAGATACGCAGTATTTT
CASSYNQGIDTQYF
>TRBJ2-3|TRBV5-6|TRBD2|-
TGTGCCAGCTCCCTAACAGTCGGGGGGTCAGATACGCAGTATTTT
CASSLTVGGSDTQYF
>TRBJ2-1|TRBV5-8|TRBD2|few
TGTGCCAGCACGGGACTAGCGGGGGTTGAGCAGTTCTTC
CASTGLAGVEQFF
>TRBJ2-1|TRBV2|TRBD2|-
TGTGCCAGCAGTGTACTAGCGGGGTACAATGAGCAGTTCTTC
CASSVLAGYNEQFF
>TRBJ2-1|TRBV25-1|-|-
TGTGCCAGCAGGGGCTACAGGGCTAATGAGCAGTTCTTC
CASRGYRANEQFF
>TRBJ2-3|TRBV6-1|-|-
TGTGCCAGCAGTGAAGGTGAGCGGCTGCAGTATTTT
CASSEGERLQYF
>TRBJ1-2|TRBV21-1|-|-
TGTGCCAGCAGCAAAGTTTACAGGAGAAACTATGGCTACACCTTC
CASSKVYRRNYGYTF
>TRBJ1-2|TRBV27|-|-
TGTGCCAGCAGTTTGCGGGGGGACGGTGGCTACACCTTC
CASSLRGDGGYTF
>TRBJ1-1|TRBV15|TRBD1|-
TGTGCCACCAGCAGACCCCGGGACAGGGGTAGGTACTTAACTGAAGCTTTCTTT
CATSRPRDRGRYLTEAFF
>TRBJ2-1|TRBV2|-|-
TGTGCCAGCTCGGGCAGGGAAGACGAGCAGTTCTTC
CASSGREDEQFF
>TRBJ2-3|TRBV30|TRBD2|-
TGTGCCTGGAGTGTACGGTGGCGGCGGGGGGTTCCAGATACGCAGTATTTT
CAWSVRWRRGVPDTQYF
>TRBJ2-2|TRBV7-9|TRBD1|-
TGTGCCACCGGGACAGTAAACACCGGGGAGCTGTTTTTT
CATGTVNTGELFF
>TRBJ2-6|TRBV4-3|-|few
TGCGCCAGCAGCCAACATACATACTCTGGGGCCAACGTCCTGACTTTC
CASSQHTYSGANVLTF
>TRBJ1-3|TRBV27|-|-
TGTGCCAGCAGTTTTCGCGGAGGGGTAACTGGAAACACCATATATTTT
CASSFRGGVTGNTIYF
>TRBJ2-7|TRBV4-1|-|-
TGCGCCAGCAGCCAGGTGAGCGGTCTAAGCTCCTACGAGCAGTACTTC
CASSQVSGLSSYEQYF
>TRBJ2-1|TRBV5-1|TRBD2|-
TGCGCCAGCAGCGCGAAGGGAATAGCGGGAGGGACCTACAATGAGCAGTTCTTC
CASSAKGIAGGTYNEQFF
>TRBJ2-7|TRBV7-8|-|-
TGTGCCAGCAGCTTAGTCCCGGGCAGGGGAAACGAGCAGTACTTC
CASSLVPGRGNEQYF
>TRBJ1-3|TRBV21-1|-|-
TGTGCCAGCAGCAAAGAGCGCCAAATCTCTGGAAACACCATATATTTT
CASSKERQISGNTIYF
>TRBJ2-7|TRBV27|TRBD1|-
TGTGCCAGCAGTTCGAGGACAGGACCTTCCTACGAGCAGTACTTC
CASSSRTGPSYEQYF
>TRBJ1-6|TRBV23-1|-|-
TGCGTCAAGGAGGCAGGTAATTCCCCCCTCCACTTT
CVKEAGNSPLHF
>TRBJ2-1|TRBV27|-|-
TGTGCCAGCAGTTTTTTAGCGGAAAACAATGAGCAGTTCTTC
CASSFLAENNEQFF
>TRBJ2-1|TRBV27|TRBD1|-
TGTGCCAGCAGTCCCCGACAGGGGAAGCAGTTCTTC
CASSPRQGKQFF
>TRBJ2-7|TRBV5-1|-|-
TGCGCCAGCAGCTCGTCGGGGGGCTTCTACGAGCAGTACTTC
CASSSSGGFYEQYF
>TRBJ1-1|TRBV4-1|TRBD1|-
TGCGCCAGCAGCCAGGCTGACAGGGAGGCTAGCACTGAAGCTTTCTTT
CASSQADREASTEAFF
>TRBJ1-1|TRBV27|-|-
TGTGCCAGCAGTTTACGGGGGAACACTGAAGCTTTCTTT
CASSLRGNTEAFF
>TRBJ2-1|TRBV6-1|-|-
TGTGCCAGCAGTGAATACATAGCTTACCGTTCATACAATGAGCAGTTCTTC
CASSEYIAYRSYNEQFF
>TRBJ2-2|TRBV29-1|-|-
TGCAGCGTTGTGACAGCGAACACCGGGGAGCTGTTTTTT
CSVVTANTGELFF
>TRBJ2-7|TRBV28|TRBD1|once
TGTGCCAGCAGGGCTGGGACAGGCTCCTACGAGCAGTACTTC
CASRAGTGSYEQYF
>TRBJ2-1|TRBV9|TRBD2|-
TGTGCCAGCAGTGTTAAAGCGGGAGGTCACAATGAGCAGTTCTTC
CASSVKAGGHNEQFF
>TRBJ2-3|TRBV30|TRBD2|once
TGTGCCTGGAGTATGACTAGCGGAGGCTATACGCAGTATTTT
CAWSMTSGGYTQYF
>TRBJ2-2|TRBV7-9|-|-
TGTGCCAGCAGCTCCAGACAGGCCGGGGAGCTGTTTTTT
CASSSRQAGELFF
>TRBJ2-7|TRBV5-6|-|-
TGTGCCAGCAGCTTCTCCTCCTACGAGCAGTACTTC
CASSFSSYEQYF
>TRBJ1-1|TRBV28|-|-
TGTGCCAGCAGTCCCGGCAGGATAACTGAAGCTTTCTTT
CASSPGRITEAFF
>TRBJ2-7|TRBV19|TRBD1|-
TGTGCCAGTAGTGGGACAGGGGCAGACGAGCAGTACTTC
CASSGTGADEQYF
>TRBJ1-1|TRBV30|TRBD1|few
TGTGCCTGGAGTGCGGACAGGGGCGCTACTGAAGCTTTCTTT
CAWSADRGATEAFF
>TRBJ1-2|TRBV5-4|TRBD1|-
TGTGCCAGCAGCTTGAATCCTGGGACAGGGGGTGGCTACACCTTC
CASSLNPGTGGGYTF
>TRBJ1-6|TRBV5-6|TRBD1|few
TGTGCCAGCAGCCGGGACAGGGTGAATTCACCCCTCCACTTT
CASSRDRVNSPLHF
>TRBJ1-1|TRBV30|TRBD1|few
TGTGCCTTGATCTCCGGGACAGGATCAACTGAAGCTTTCTTT
CALISGTGSTEAFF
>TRBJ2-1|TRBV7-3|-|-
TGTGCCAGCAGCTTATATGGCGGGGCCTACAATGAGCAGTTCTTC
CASSLYGGAYNEQFF
>TRBJ1-2|TRBV6-5|-|-
TGTGCCAGCAGTTACGTCGGGAGGCAGAACTATGGCTACACCTTC
CASSYVGRQNYGYTF
>TRBJ2-1|TRBV27|TRBD1|-
TGTGCCAGCAGTCCTCCGGGACAGGGGAACAATGAGCAGTTCTTC
CASSPPGQGNNEQFF